These T cell receptor beta chains were read from a single sample in a study of T-cell memory formation after mild COVID-19. TCRdb passed the 5' RACE reads through MiXCR, listing each CDR3 protein once. The sample lists 270,000 or so distinct CDR3 sequences, around 15% occurring once. What was sequenced was PBMCs or a T cell subset sorted from them (not recorded which). The receptors come from a man aged 18-30 years who had mild COVID-19 (a few samples of this study predate the infection). Cell type and time point are not known. Each CDR3 is given with its conserved first and last residue. D genes are given only for firm matches. Clone size is stated in some rows and not others, as once, few, many or a class when expanded.

J: TRBJ1-2
size: many
V: TRBV20-1
D: TRBD1
CDR3: CSATLETGDGYTF
DNA: TGCAGTGCTACGTTAGAGACAGGGGATGGCTACACCTTC

J: TRBJ2-5
size: .
V: TRBV4-3
D: TRBD1
CDR3: CASSQDRVRTQYF
DNA: TGCGCCAGCAGTCAGGACAGGGTCAGGACCCAGTACTTC

J: TRBJ1-2
size: .
V: TRBV5-1
D: .
CDR3: CASSLESGSWGYTF
DNA: TGCGCCAGCAGCTTGGAGTCCGGCTCTTGGGGCTACACCTTC

J: TRBJ1-6
size: many
V: TRBV20-1
D: .
CDR3: CSASYNSPLHF
DNA: TGCAGTGCTAGCTACAATTCACCCCTCCACTTT

J: TRBJ2-6
size: few
V: TRBV5-1
D: TRBD1
CDR3: CASSLRGQGAAGANVLTF
DNA: TGCGCCAGCAGCTTAAGGGGACAGGGGGCTGCTGGGGCCAACGTCCTGACTTTC

J: TRBJ1-1
size: many
V: TRBV7-9
D: TRBD1
CDR3: CASSSLGTGAPAFF
DNA: TGTGCCAGCAGCTCGCTCGGGACAGGGGCCCCGGCTTTCTTT

J: TRBJ1-1
size: .
V: TRBV27
D: .
CDR3: CASSLGVMNTEAFF
DNA: TGTGCCAGCAGTTTAGGGGTGATGAACACTGAAGCTTTCTTT

J: TRBJ1-3
size: many
V: TRBV7-9
D: .
CDR3: CASSFTGQGNTIYF
DNA: TGTGCCAGCAGCTTCACGGGCCAGGGAAACACCATATATTTT

J: TRBJ2-5
size: .
V: TRBV6-5
D: .
CDR3: CASSYSGVETKYF
DNA: TGTGCCAGCAGTTACTCAGGGGTAGAGACCAAGTACTTC

J: TRBJ1-6
size: few
V: TRBV9
D: TRBD1
CDR3: CASSERGQGVSPLHF
DNA: TGTGCCAGCAGCGAGAGGGGACAGGGTGTGTCACCCCTCCACTTT

J: TRBJ2-7
size: .
V: TRBV9
D: TRBD2
CDR3: CASSVEAGGWSYEQYF
DNA: TGTGCCAGCAGCGTAGAAGCGGGGGGCTGGTCCTACGAGCAGTACTTC

J: TRBJ1-2
size: .
V: TRBV6-5
D: .
CDR3: CASSHGASYGYTF
DNA: TGTGCCAGCAGTCACGGCGCGAGCTATGGCTACACCTTC

J: TRBJ1-3
size: .
V: TRBV6-5
D: .
CDR3: CASSYAVGNTIYF
DNA: TGTGCCAGCAGTTACGCCGTTGGAAACACCATATATTTT

J: TRBJ2-3
size: .
V: TRBV10-1
D: .
CDR3: CASSGDFFTQYF
DNA: TGCGCCAGCAGTGGGGACTTCTTTACGCAGTATTTT

J: TRBJ2-2
size: many
V: TRBV4-3
D: TRBD1
CDR3: CASSRRDSQNTGELFF
DNA: TGCGCCAGCAGCCGACGGGACAGTCAAAACACCGGGGAGCTGTTTTTT

J: TRBJ2-5
size: .
V: TRBV11-2
D: TRBD1
CDR3: CASSPGQGRQETQYF
DNA: TGTGCCAGCAGCCCCGGACAGGGACGCCAAGAGACCCAGTACTTC

J: TRBJ1-5
size: .
V: TRBV5-5
D: TRBD1
CDR3: CASSLQGQGRQPQHF
DNA: TGTGCCAGCAGCCTACAAGGACAGGGGCGTCAGCCCCAGCATTTT

J: TRBJ2-5
size: many
V: TRBV5-1
D: .
CDR3: CASSGRNIQETQYF
DNA: TGCGCCAGCAGTGGACGGAACATCCAAGAGACCCAGTACTTC

J: TRBJ1-6
size: few
V: TRBV20-1
D: .
CDR3: CSARPGTLGDSPLHF
DNA: TGCAGTGCTAGACCCGGGACCCTCGGAGATTCACCCCTCCACTTT

J: TRBJ2-1
size: .
V: TRBV4-3
D: .
CDR3: CASSWSLVTGAGEQFF
DNA: TGCGCCAGCAGCTGGAGCCTAGTGACGGGGGCTGGTGAGCAGTTCTTC

J: TRBJ1-2
size: .
V: TRBV12-3/TRBV12-4
D: .
CDR3: CASTLGNYGYTF
DNA: TGTGCCAGCACCTTGGGTAACTATGGCTACACCTTC

J: TRBJ2-1
size: .
V: TRBV19
D: .
CDR3: CASSIFPGSGEQFF
DNA: TGTGCCAGTAGTATATTTCCCGGGAGTGGTGAGCAGTTCTTC

J: TRBJ2-3
size: few
V: TRBV27
D: TRBD2
CDR3: CASSPSPSGGTDTQYF
DNA: TGTGCCAGCAGTCCCTCCCCTAGCGGGGGGACAGATACGCAGTATTTT

J: TRBJ2-5
size: few
V: TRBV7-9
D: TRBD1
CDR3: CASSRTGTEQETQYF
DNA: TGTGCCAGCAGCAGAACCGGGACAGAGCAAGAGACCCAGTACTTC

J: TRBJ1-5
size: .
V: TRBV20-1
D: TRBD1
CDR3: CSASYRGLQPQHF
DNA: TGCAGTGCTTCCTACAGGGGGCTTCAGCCCCAGCATTTT

J: TRBJ2-7
size: .
V: TRBV12-5
D: .
CDR3: CASGPDRLYEQYF
DNA: TGTGCTAGTGGTCCCGACAGACTCTACGAGCAGTACTTC

J: TRBJ2-3
size: few
V: TRBV6-6
D: TRBD2
CDR3: CATNPAGTTSTDTQYF
DNA: TGTGCCACTAACCCGGCGGGGACTACTAGCACAGATACGCAGTATTTT

J: TRBJ1-2
size: .
V: TRBV29-1
D: TRBD1
CDR3: CSVEDQDRDYGYTF
DNA: TGCAGCGTTGAAGATCAGGACAGGGACTATGGCTACACCTTC

J: TRBJ1-5
size: few
V: TRBV4-1
D: TRBD1
CDR3: CASSQPGTGSFNQPQHF
DNA: TGCGCCAGCAGCCAACCCGGGACAGGGTCCTTCAATCAGCCCCAGCATTTT

J: TRBJ2-3
size: few
V: TRBV7-9
D: .
CDR3: CASSFGPATDTQYF
DNA: TGTGCCAGCAGCTTTGGACCTGCGACAGATACGCAGTATTTT

J: TRBJ2-3
size: medium-sized
V: TRBV6-4
D: TRBD1
CDR3: CASSGTGGTDTQYF
DNA: TGTGCCAGCAGTGGGACAGGGGGCACAGATACGCAGTATTTT

J: TRBJ2-5
size: many
V: TRBV12-3/TRBV12-4
D: TRBD2
CDR3: CASSRLAGAETQYF
DNA: TGTGCCAGCAGTCGACTAGCGGGGGCAGAGACCCAGTACTTC

J: TRBJ1-2
size: .
V: TRBV3-1
D: .
CDR3: CASSQVLGTYGYTF
DNA: TGTGCCAGCAGCCAAGTTCTGGGGACCTATGGCTACACCTTC

J: TRBJ1-1
size: .
V: TRBV5-1
D: TRBD1
CDR3: CASSLEVPGQGNTEAFF
DNA: TGCGCCAGCAGCTTGGAGGTGCCGGGACAGGGTAACACTGAAGCTTTCTTT

J: TRBJ1-2
size: .
V: TRBV20-1
D: TRBD1
CDR3: CSARDLDRGVGYTF
DNA: TGCAGTGCTAGAGACCTAGACAGGGGTGTCGGCTACACCTTC

J: TRBJ1-5
size: few
V: TRBV27
D: .
CDR3: CASSLWGGNQPQHF
DNA: TGTGCCAGCAGTTTATGGGGGGGCAATCAGCCCCAGCATTTT

J: TRBJ2-5
size: few
V: TRBV7-2
D: .
CDR3: CASSQSLQGSETQYF
DNA: TGTGCCAGCAGCCAGAGCCTACAGGGTTCAGAGACCCAGTACTTC

J: TRBJ2-2
size: few
V: TRBV7-2
D: .
CDR3: CASSLAAPNPTGELFF
DNA: TGTGCCAGCAGCTTAGCGGCCCCCAATCCCACCGGGGAGCTGTTTTTT

J: TRBJ2-3
size: .
V: TRBV30
D: .
CDR3: CAWTRDTQYF
DNA: TGTGCCTGGACTAGGGATACGCAGTATTTT

J: TRBJ1-2
size: .
V: TRBV12-3/TRBV12-4
D: .
CDR3: CASSLGRGGHGYTF
DNA: TGTGCCAGCAGTTTAGGCAGGGGTGGCCATGGCTACACCTTC